This T cell receptor (beta chain) stems from a study of blood T cell repertoires in COVID-19. For the study at large: The origin of the acute and convalescent COVID-19 samples was the United States, Italy and Spain. The cDNA or gDNA used as material had been derived from T cells, B-cell-depleted T cells, or PBMCs.

Authors' analysis steps: From reference gene primer amplification, estimates of nucleated cell counts were derived. Libraries were prepared by immunoSEQ multiplex PCR; TCRdb keeps only in-frame clonotypes and omits some of them. The V and J calls and clone size are taken from that table; D and trimming were inferred from the DNA. The table shows roughly 170,000 clones, with 84% occurring only once. The junction had 2 bases not matched to a gene; V was cut back by 2 bases and J by 1 base. The CDR3 consists of 14 residues. Germline V gene sequence: CDR1 SGHDT, CDR2 YYEEEE. Material for sequencing was peripheral blood. This TCR was recovered from a human donor in a cohort sampled during active COVID-19. This chain uses TRBV5-6 with TRBJ1-1; 7 bases agree with TRBD1. The chain's CDR3 is CASSFQGGNTEAFF. DNA of the CDR3: TGTGCCAGCAGCTTCCAGGGGGGGAACACTGAAGCTTTCTTT.